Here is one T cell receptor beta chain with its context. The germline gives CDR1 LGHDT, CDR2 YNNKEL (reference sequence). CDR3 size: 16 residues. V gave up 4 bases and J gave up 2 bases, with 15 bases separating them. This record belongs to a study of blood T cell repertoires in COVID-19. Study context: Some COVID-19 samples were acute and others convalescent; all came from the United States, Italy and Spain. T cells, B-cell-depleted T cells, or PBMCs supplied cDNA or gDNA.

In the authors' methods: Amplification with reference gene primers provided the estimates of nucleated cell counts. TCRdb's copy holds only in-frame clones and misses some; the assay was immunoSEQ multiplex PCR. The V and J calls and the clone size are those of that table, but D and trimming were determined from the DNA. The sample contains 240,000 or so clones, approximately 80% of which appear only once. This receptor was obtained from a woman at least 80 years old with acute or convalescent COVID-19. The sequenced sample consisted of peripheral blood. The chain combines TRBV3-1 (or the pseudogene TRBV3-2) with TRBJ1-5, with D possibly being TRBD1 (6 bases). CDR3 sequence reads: CASSPSTGIGNQPQHF. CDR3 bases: TGTGCCAGCAGCCCGTCTACAGGGATCGGCAATCAGCCCCAGCATTTT.